Following are 22 T cell receptor beta chains from one sample sequenced in a study of blood T cell repertoires in COVID-19. The method was immunoSEQ multiplex PCR; TCRdb's version includes in-frame clones alone and lacks a portion of them. The data hold about 220,000 clones, with 84% observed a single time. The sequencing sample was made of PBMCs or T cells enriched from blood (not recorded which). Receptors were obtained from a woman between 35 and 50 years old who had recovered from COVID-19.

The chain has TRBV7-2 and TRBJ2-5, with 7 nucleotides matching TRBD2. In germline, CDR1 is SGHTA, CDR2 FQGNSA. The V segment lost 4 bases and the J segment 5 bases; nucleotides outside the gene matches: 4. The CDR3 contains 13 residues. CDR3 DNA sequence: TGTGCCAGCAGCTGGGGAGGGCGGGAGACCCAGTACTTC. Its protein product is CASSWGGRETQYF.

The chain recombines TRBV25-1 with TRBJ1-1; 8 nucleotides align to TRBD1. Germline trimming cut 5 bases from V and 4 bases from J; bases unmatched to any gene: 18. This CDR3 spans 18 amino acids. Germline CDR1 MGHDK, CDR2 SYGVNS. The CDR3 bases are TGTGCCAGCAGTCCTAGCCCTCCTACAGGGGGTAAAGTCACTGAAGCTTTCTTT. Translating it yields CASSPSPPTGGKVTEAFF.

The chain couples TRBV12-5 to TRBJ2-2; perhaps TRBD1 as D (6 bases). The V end was cut by 7 bases, the J end by 7 bases, with 19 bases between. Looked up from germline, CDR1 is LGHNT and CDR2 is FRNRAP. CDR3 length: 15 amino acids. CDR3 protein: CASALGAAFGGELFF. CDR3 coding DNA: TGTGCTAGTGCTCTGGGGGCTGCTTTTGGCGGGGAGCTGTTTTTT.

A single count supports this clone. V and J are TRBV18 and TRBJ2-3, with 9 nucleotides matching TRBD2. V was pared by 3 bases and J by 1 base, with 5 bases of the junction left unmatched. CDR3 size: 16 residues. Germline V gene sequence: CDR1 KGHSH, CDR2 LQKENI. The CDR3 loop reads CASSPLAGEGTDTQYF. The DNA for the CDR3 is TGTGCCAGCTCACCTTTAGCGGGAGAAGGCACAGATACGCAGTATTTT.

The genes are TRBV7-9 and TRBJ2-2; 12 positions agree with TRBD1. Looked up from germline, CDR1 is SEHNR and CDR2 is FQNEAQ (reference sequence). This CDR3 contains 19 residues. V shed 4 bases, J shed 6 bases, and the junction held 15 bases outside the gene matches. The CDR3 region is CASSSPRDRGRGRSGELFF. DNA for the CDR3: TGTGCCAGCAGCTCCCCCAGGGACAGGGGGCGCGGGCGGTCCGGGGAGCTGTTTTTT.

The chain joins TRBV5-6 to TRBJ2-5; TRBD2 matches 9 bases. The germline CDR1 and CDR2 sequences are SGHDT and YYEEEE. With V trimmed by 2 bases and J by 4 bases, 3 bases remained unmatched. CDR3 size: 14 residues. The CDR3 nucleotides read TGTGCCAGCAGCTTAGCGGGAGGTCGAGAGACCCAGTACTTC. This gives the protein CASSLAGGRETQYF.

This chain links TRBV10-3 with TRBJ2-1; D not resolved. Germline CDR1 reads ENHRY; CDR2 reads SYGVKD. The length of the CDR3 is 11 residues. The germline V and J ends were trimmed by 3 bases and 6 bases, with 3 bases remaining between them. For the CDR3, the DNA is TGTGCCATCAGTGACGTCAATGAGCAGTTCTTC. Translating gives CAISDVNEQFF.

This chain links TRBV30 with TRBJ2-1; TRBD2 is a possible D gene (6 bases). Germline assignment: CDR1 GTSNPN and CDR2 SVGIG (reference sequence). The V end lost 2 bases, the J end lost 10 bases, and 15 bases lay between the germline ends. This CDR3 spans 13 amino acids. In DNA form, the CDR3 reads TGTGCCTGGAGTCTGATAGTGGCGGGAGAGCAGTTCTTC. Translated, it gives CAWSLIVAGEQFF.

The gene calls are TRBV7-9 and TRBJ2-1, with D unclear. The germline V gene has CDR1 SEHNR and CDR2 FQNEAQ (reference sequence). CDR3 length: 12 amino acids. V was cut by 1 base and J by 10 bases, with 8 bases left in between. CDR3 nucleotides: TGTGCCAGCAGCTTAGTTCTTGTCGAGCAGTTCTTC. It yields the protein CASSLVLVEQFF.

This sequence joins TRBV18 and TRBJ2-7; 7 bases fit TRBD1. Germline values: CDR1 KGHSH, CDR2 LQKENI. The CDR3 spans 14 residues. V lost 6 bases, J lost 5 bases, and 10 bases stayed unmatched. The CDR3 DNA is TGTGCCAGCTCCCTAACGTTAGGGGGCGACGAGCAGTACGTC. Translated, it gives CASSLTLGGDEQYV.

This clone showed up just a few times. This chain links TRBV10-1 with TRBJ2-2; 7 nucleotides line up with TRBD2. Germline V CDR1 and CDR2: WNHNN, SYGVQD (reference sequence). Germline trimming cut 3 bases from V and 6 bases from J; bases unmatched to any gene: 10. There are 16 residues in the CDR3. This CDR3 is CASSDTRAGNPGELFF. The CDR3, as DNA: TGCGCCAGCAGTGATACCAGAGCGGGAAACCCCGGGGAGCTGTTTTTT.

The rearrangement links TRBV12-5 to TRBJ2-1; D uncertain. The V gene lost 3 bases and the J gene lost 5 bases, with 11 bases spanning the gap. The CDR3 has 14 residues. The germline gives CDR1 LGHNT, CDR2 FRNRAP. CDR3 loop: CASGLLNVNNEQFF. The CDR3 DNA reads TGTGCTAGTGGTTTACTTAATGTCAACAATGAGCAGTTCTTC. The full variable domain, rest sourced from reference TRBV12-5 and TRBJ2-1, is DARVTQTPRHKVTEMGQEVTMRCQPILGHNTVFWYRQTMMQGLELLAYFRNRAPLDDSGMPKDRFSAEMPDATLATLKIQPSEPRDSAVYFCASGLLNVNNEQFFGPGTRLTVL.

The chain links TRBV12-5 to TRBJ2-5, with 7 bases aligning to TRBD2. The CDR3 is made up of 14 amino acids. The germline V gene encodes CDR1 LGHNT and CDR2 FRNRAP. V dropped 5 bases and J dropped 3; count of bases not matched to a gene: 6. The CDR3 DNA follows: TGTGCTAGTGGTCCCGACGGGACTAAAGAGACCCAGTACTTC. Translated, it gives CASGPDGTKETQYF.

This chain joins TRBV12-3 or TRBV12-4 and TRBJ1-1; possible D gene TRBD1, 5 bases. V was pared by 8 bases and J by 4 bases, with 14 bases between. The length of the CDR3 is 13 residues. The CDR3 region is CASGQWGGTEAFF. The CDR3 DNA is TGTGCCAGCGGCCAGTGGGGGGGCACTGAAGCTTTCTTT.

The chain has TRBV27 and TRBJ2-7; TRBD1 matches 7 bases. Trimming took 5 bases from V and 3 from J; bases not matched to a gene: 4. The CDR3 runs 13 residues. Germline V gene sequence: CDR1 MNHEY, CDR2 SMNVEV (reference sequence). The CDR3 sequence: CASSARQGYEQYV. The DNA of the CDR3 is TGTGCCAGCAGTGCCAGACAGGGCTACGAGCAGTACGTC.

This rearrangement joins TRBV6-2 or TRBV6-3 to TRBJ1-5; TRBD1 agrees at 7 bases. V gave up 6 bases and J gave up 3 bases; unmatched junction bases: 5. The CDR3 has 14 amino acids. Germline CDR1 MNHEY, CDR2 SVGEGT. The CDR3 here is CASSPGTVNQPQHF. Here the CDR3 DNA reads TGTGCCAGCAGCCCCGGGACAGTCAATCAGCCCCAGCATTTT.

The V call is TRBV25-1, the J call TRBJ2-2, with 7 bases identical to TRBD2. J was trimmed by 4 bases and V by 3 bases; bases with no gene match: 8. The CDR3 is 16 amino acids. Germline values: CDR1 MGHDK, CDR2 SYGVNS. The CDR3 sequence: CASSDPSGRGTGELFF. CDR3 coding DNA: TGTGCCAGCAGTGACCCTAGCGGTCGAGGCACCGGGGAGCTGTTTTTT.

The rearrangement joins TRBV21-1 to TRBJ2-1; the D call TRBD1 from the table was never checked on the DNA. TRBV21-1 is described as a pseudogene. The CDR3 sequence is 14 residues long. The CDR3, as DNA: TGTGCCAGCAGCAGGACAGGGGGATACAATGAGCAGTTCTTC. The encoded protein is CASSRTGGYNEQFF.

CDR3 protein: CAWSVTDRQLQPQHF. DNA for the CDR3: TGTGCCTGGAGCGTAACGGACAGACAGCTTCAGCCCCAGCATTTT. This sequence joins TRBV30 and TRBJ1-5; possibly TRBD1 for D (6 bases). Germline V gene sequence: CDR1 GTSNPN, CDR2 SVGIG (reference sequence). The CDR3 totals 15 residues. V dropped 3 bases and J dropped 6 bases, with 18 bases sitting between them.

The V gene is TRBV30, the J gene TRBJ1-4, with 8 bases matching TRBD1. Germline CDR1 and CDR2: GTSNPN and SVGIG (reference sequence). Losses at the gene ends were 5 bases for V and 7 bases for J; bases not matched to a gene: 9. The CDR3 is 14 amino acids. CDR3 nucleotide sequence: TGTGCCTGGGGCCGACAGGGGTTTGCTGAAAAACTGTTTTTT. It translates to CAWGRQGFAEKLFF.

The rearrangement uses TRBV6-5 and TRBJ1-2; TRBD1 might be the D (5 bases). Trimming took 6 bases from V and 4 from J, leaving 12 bases between them. Germline values: CDR1 MNHEY, CDR2 SVGAGI. This CDR3 has 13 amino acids. CDR3 coding DNA: TGTGCCAGCAGCGCTAATAGGGGCTATGGCTACACCTTC. It encodes CASSANRGYGYTF.

The sample holds one count of this clone. V and J are TRBV18 and TRBJ1-1, with 12 bases that match TRBD1. V trimming: 3 bases; J trimming: 5 bases; junction bases outside the gene matches: 4. Germline V gives CDR1 KGHSH, CDR2 LQKENI. The CDR3 has 15 amino acids. CDR3 amino acids: CASSPMGQGATEAFF. DNA for the CDR3: TGTGCCAGCTCACCTATGGGACAGGGGGCTACTGAAGCTTTCTTT.